Detailed here is one TCR beta chain. This specimen comes from a study of blood T cell repertoires in COVID-19. Study background: Samples came from the United States, Italy and Spain, spanning acute and convalescent COVID-19.

Per the original data handling: Nucleated cell counts were estimated from reference gene primer amplification. TCRdb keeps only in-frame clones here, not all; method: immunoSEQ multiplex PCR. That table is the source of V, J and clone size, and D and trimming were worked out from the DNA. The sample lists about 61,000 clones; around 87% were seen once. The receptor's source is a man between 60 and 75 years old with acute or convalescent COVID-19. Material for sequencing was peripheral blood.

CDR3 sequence: CASSLSGTGHTGELFF. The CDR3 nucleotides are TGTGCCAGCAGCTTATCCGGGACAGGGCACACCGGGGAGCTGTTTTTT. The chain joins TRBV11-2 to TRBJ2-2; TRBD1 matches at 9 bases. The CDR3 is made up of 16 amino acids. Trimming removed 2 bases from V and 3 bases from J; junction bases left unmatched: 4. Germline CDR1 reads SGHAT; CDR2 reads FQNNGV. Supplemented by reference TRBV11-2 and TRBJ2-2, the full variable domain reads EAGVAQSPRYKIIEKRQSVAFWCNPISGHATLYWYQQILGQGPKLLIQFQNNGVVDDSQLPKDRFSAERLKGVDSTLKIQPAKLEDSAVYLCASSLSGTGHTGELFFGEGSRLTVL.